The entry below describes one TCR beta chain. Germline V gene lookup returns CDR1 LNHDA and CDR2 SQIVND (reference sequence). V lost 6 bases to trimming and J lost 3 bases, with 14 bases between them. The CDR3 consists of 14 residues. This record comes from a study of blood T cell repertoires in COVID-19. Sequencing was performed with immunoSEQ multiplex PCR; in TCRdb, only in-frame clones are kept and a portion is missing. The sample carries tens of thousands of clones, 65% to 90% recorded once. The genes are TRBV19 and TRBJ1-2; perhaps TRBD1 as D (5 bases). Sequenced sample: peripheral blood. This clonotype was obtained from a man in his fifties with COVID-19, enrolled during active disease. Here the CDR3 DNA reads TGTGCCAGTAGATCCCCGCAGGGATACTATGGCTACACCTTC. Translation: CASRSPQGYYGYTF.